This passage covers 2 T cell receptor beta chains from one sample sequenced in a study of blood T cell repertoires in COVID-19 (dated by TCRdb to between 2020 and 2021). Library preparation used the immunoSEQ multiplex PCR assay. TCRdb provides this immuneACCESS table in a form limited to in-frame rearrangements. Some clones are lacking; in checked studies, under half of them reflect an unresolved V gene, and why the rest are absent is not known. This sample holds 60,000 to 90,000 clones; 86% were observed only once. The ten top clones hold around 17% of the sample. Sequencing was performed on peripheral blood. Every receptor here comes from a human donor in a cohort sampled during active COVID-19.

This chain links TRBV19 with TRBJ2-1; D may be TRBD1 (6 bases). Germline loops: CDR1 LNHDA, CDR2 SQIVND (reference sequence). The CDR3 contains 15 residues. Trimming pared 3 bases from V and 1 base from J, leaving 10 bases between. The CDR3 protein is CASSIEGQSYNEQFF. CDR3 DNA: TGTGCCAGTAGTATCGAAGGACAGTCCTACAATGAGCAGTTCTTC.

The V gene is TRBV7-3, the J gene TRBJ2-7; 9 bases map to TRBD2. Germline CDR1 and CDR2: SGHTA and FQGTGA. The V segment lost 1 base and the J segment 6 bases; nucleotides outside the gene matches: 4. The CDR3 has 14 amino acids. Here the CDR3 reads CASSLSGGAPEQYF. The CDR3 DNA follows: TGTGCCAGCAGCTTAAGCGGGGGGGCCCCCGAGCAGTACTTC.